This note documents a single TCR beta chain sequence. The germline V gene has CDR1 SGHTA and CDR2 FQGNSA. Trimming stripped 5 bases from V and 0 bases from J, with 10 bases between. The CDR3 has 15 residues. The data are from a study of resident and recirculating memory T cells in vitiligo. As for the study in general: Shave-biopsy epidermis from lesional and nonlesional skin was sequenced alongside PBMCs.

Clones were read by immunoSEQ multiplex PCR, and TCRdb kept only the in-frame ones, dropping some. The sample lists 70,000 to 75,000 clones; roughly 92% were seen once. No vitiligo treatment was given during the prior three months. The TCR originated in a male donor with vitiligo. The sample consisted of blood. The chain carries TRBV7-2 and TRBJ2-2; a weak D match, TRBD2 (6 bases). The CDR3 nucleotides read TGTGCCAGCAGCGCGGGACTTTCGAACACCGGGGAGCTGTTTTTT. Its protein is CASSAGLSNTGELFF.